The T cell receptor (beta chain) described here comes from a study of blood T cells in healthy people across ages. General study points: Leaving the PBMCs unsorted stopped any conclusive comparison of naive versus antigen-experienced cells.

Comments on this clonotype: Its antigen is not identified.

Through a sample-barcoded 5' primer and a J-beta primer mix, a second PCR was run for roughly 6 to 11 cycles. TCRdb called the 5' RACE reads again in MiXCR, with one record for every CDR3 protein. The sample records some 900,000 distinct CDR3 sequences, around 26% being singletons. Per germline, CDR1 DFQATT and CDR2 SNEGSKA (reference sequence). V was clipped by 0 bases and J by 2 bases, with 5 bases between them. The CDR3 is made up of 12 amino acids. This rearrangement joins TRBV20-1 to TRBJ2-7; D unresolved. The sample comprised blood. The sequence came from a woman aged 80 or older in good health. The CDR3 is CSARDSTYEQYF. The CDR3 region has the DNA TGCAGTGCTAGAGATAGTACCTACGAGCAGTACTTC.